This T cell receptor beta chain was recorded in a study of T-cell reconstitution after alpha-beta-depleted transplantation in children. The CDR3 is 14 amino acids. Germline values: CDR1 SGHRS, CDR2 YFSETQ. Trimming pared 8 bases from V and 1 base from J, leaving 14 bases between. Unique molecular identifiers were used to barcode this TCRbeta library. TCRdb independently ran MiXCR on the PCR reads; one entry per CDR3 protein. Counted here are hundreds of thousands of distinct CDR3 sequences, about a sixth occurring once; the ten biggest clones make up 2.5% to 4%. The receptor was isolated from a human donor who donated a stem cell graft to a child with acute lymphoblastic leukemia. The chain uses TRBV5-1 and TRBJ2-3; D gene unclear. The sequencing used PBMCs from the stem cell graft donor, collected from the stem cell graft. The CDR3 is CASIRDLRTDTQYF. CDR3 in DNA: TGCGCCAGTATTCGAGATCTACGCACAGATACGCAGTATTTT.